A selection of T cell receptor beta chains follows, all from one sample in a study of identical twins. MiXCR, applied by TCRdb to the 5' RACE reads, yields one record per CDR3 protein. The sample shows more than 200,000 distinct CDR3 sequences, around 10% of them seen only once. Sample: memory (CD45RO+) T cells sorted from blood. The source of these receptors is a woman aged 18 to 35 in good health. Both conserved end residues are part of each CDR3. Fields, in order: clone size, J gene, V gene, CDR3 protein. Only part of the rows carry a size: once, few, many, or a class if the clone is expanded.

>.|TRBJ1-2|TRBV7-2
CASSMRSDIYGYTF
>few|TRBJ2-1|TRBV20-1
CSAHDGGEKNEQFF
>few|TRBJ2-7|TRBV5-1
CASSFAGAGEQYF
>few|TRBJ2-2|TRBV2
CASSEVLQNTGELFF
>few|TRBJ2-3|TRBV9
CASSPRTGDGDTQYF
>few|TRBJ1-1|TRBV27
CASSTNDILPAGNTEAFF
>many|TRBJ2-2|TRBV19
CASSIDEAGERLNTGELFF
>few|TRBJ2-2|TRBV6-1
CASSPRGAGGGELFF
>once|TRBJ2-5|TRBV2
CASEGELQRYPETQYF
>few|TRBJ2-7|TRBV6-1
CASSHGSGSYEQYF
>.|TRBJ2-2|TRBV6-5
CASSYQSSGNTGELFF
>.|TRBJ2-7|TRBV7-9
CASSLEYRSYEQYF
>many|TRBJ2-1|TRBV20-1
CSAREQGWANNEQFF
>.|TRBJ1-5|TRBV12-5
CASGFGGSDQPQHF
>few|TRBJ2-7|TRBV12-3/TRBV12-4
CASSSKARGSYEQYF
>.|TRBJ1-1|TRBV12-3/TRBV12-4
CASSLQGAHTEAFF
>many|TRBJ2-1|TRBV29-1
CSVDPRGRKGYNEQFF
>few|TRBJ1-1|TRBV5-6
CASSLVPGQGPEAFF
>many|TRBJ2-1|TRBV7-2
CASSPKWISEQFF
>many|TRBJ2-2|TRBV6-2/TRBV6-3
CASSPRSGLKQAYTGELFF
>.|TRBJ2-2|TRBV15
CATSRDGAAGRTGELFF
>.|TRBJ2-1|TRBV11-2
CASSSPGTSPTLYNEQFF
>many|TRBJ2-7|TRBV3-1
CASSPALGTVVYEQYF
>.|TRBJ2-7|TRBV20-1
CSARDSAGGRANEQYF
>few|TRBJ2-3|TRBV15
CATSRDQRSDTQYF
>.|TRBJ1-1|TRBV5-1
CASSRLGSGNTEAFF
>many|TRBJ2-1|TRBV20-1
CSARGTSGRYNEQFF
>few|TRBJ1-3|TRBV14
CASRGMDSSGNTIYF
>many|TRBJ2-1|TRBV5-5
CASNRRASGAPEQFF
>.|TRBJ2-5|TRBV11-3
CASSPGQGETQYF
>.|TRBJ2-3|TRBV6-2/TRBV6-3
CASSRLDTQYF
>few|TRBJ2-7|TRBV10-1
CASSRGSPYEQYF
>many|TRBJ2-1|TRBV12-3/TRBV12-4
CASRKTSGRVNEQFF
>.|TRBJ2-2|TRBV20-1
CSARGVVSGELFF
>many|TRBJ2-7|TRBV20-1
CSAREGTGRYEQYF
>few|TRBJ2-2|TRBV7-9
CASSPWTGERELFF
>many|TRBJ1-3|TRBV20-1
CSARALSGNTIYF
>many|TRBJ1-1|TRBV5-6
CASSLGQGAQNTEAFF
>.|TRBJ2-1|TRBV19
CASSKSGSYNEQFF
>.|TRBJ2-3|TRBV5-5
CASSYAPGQGLRDTQYF
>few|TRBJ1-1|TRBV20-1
CSVGAWGLGTEAFF
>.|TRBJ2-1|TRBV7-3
CASSLGWGGEQFF
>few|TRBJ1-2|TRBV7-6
CASSLSPLGGYTF
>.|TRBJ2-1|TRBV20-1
CSARSGGADNEQFF
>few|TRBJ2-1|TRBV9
CASGGGAKDNEQFF
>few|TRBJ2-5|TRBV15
CATSRDRGGKTQYF